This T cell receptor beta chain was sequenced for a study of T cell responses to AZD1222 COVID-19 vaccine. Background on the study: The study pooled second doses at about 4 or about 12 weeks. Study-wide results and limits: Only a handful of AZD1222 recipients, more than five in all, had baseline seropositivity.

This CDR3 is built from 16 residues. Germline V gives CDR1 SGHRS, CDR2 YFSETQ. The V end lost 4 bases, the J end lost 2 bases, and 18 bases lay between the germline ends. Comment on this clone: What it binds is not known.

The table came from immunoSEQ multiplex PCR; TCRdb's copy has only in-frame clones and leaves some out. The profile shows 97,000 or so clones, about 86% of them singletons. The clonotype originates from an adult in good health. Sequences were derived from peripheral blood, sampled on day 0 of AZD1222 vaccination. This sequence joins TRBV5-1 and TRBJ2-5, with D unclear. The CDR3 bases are TGCGCCAGCAGCCTGGCCGGGCGGATTCCACAAGAGACCCAGTACTTC. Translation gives CASSLAGRIPQETQYF.